This TCR beta chain was sequenced during a study of blood T cell repertoires in COVID-19. The data were produced by immunoSEQ multiplex PCR, yet TCRdb's version contains in-frame clones alone and is incomplete. The table lists around 150,000 clones, more than 60% of them singletons, with roughly 17% in the top ten. CDR3 length: 13 residues. The germline CDR1 and CDR2 sequences are SGHAT and FQNNGV. Trimming took 2 bases from V and 7 from J, leaving 11 bases between them. Sequenced sample: peripheral blood. The chain employs TRBV11-2 and TRBJ1-2; weak D call: TRBD1 (6 bases). The TCR originated in a man in his fifties with acute or convalescent COVID-19. CDR3: CASSLQGSSGYTF. The CDR3 DNA reads TGTGCCAGCAGCTTACAGGGGTCGTCTGGCTACACCTTC.